This T cell receptor beta chain was observed in a study of T-cell reconstitution after alpha-beta-depleted transplantation in children. Study outcomes and limitations: Reportedly, only several hundred clones from non-depleted graft cells drove alpha-beta T-cell counts at about two months.

Unique molecular identifiers featured in how the TCRbeta library was prepared. TCRdb independently ran MiXCR on the PCR reads; one entry per CDR3 protein. The sample consists of around 45,000 distinct CDR3 sequences, around half of them appearing once. Points on this clonotype: Its specificity is unknown.

Germline loops: CDR1 SNHLY, CDR2 FYNNEI. The CDR3 is 15 residues long. Trimming at V came to 7 bases and at J to 2 bases, leaving 6 bases not matched to a gene. This clonotype was sampled from a boy younger than two with SCID, due to receive a stem cell transplant. Sample: peripheral blood, taken before TCRalphabeta/CD19-depleted stem cell transplant. V is TRBV2 and J is TRBJ1-3; 9 bases map to TRBD1. The CDR3 nucleotides are TGTGCCAGCACACTCAGACAGGGGGCTGGAAACACCATATATTTT. Protein product: CASTLRQGAGNTIYF.